The source of this TCR beta chain is a study of blood T cell repertoires in COVID-19. The germline V gene encodes CDR1 SNHLY and CDR2 FYNNEI. The J segment lost 4 bases and the V segment lost 3 bases, leaving 4 bases of the junction unmatched. This CDR3 region has 14 residues. Points on this clone: Other DNA sequences in this sample translate to the same CDR3.

Here immunoSEQ multiplex PCR was the method, and the copy in TCRdb shows in-frame clones only, minus some. The data hold approximately 200,000 clones, with approximately 92% observed a single time. The sequence was collected from a woman aged 40 to 50 with acute COVID-19. V usage is TRBV2 and J usage is TRBJ2-3; 7 bases are shared with TRBD2. Input material: PBMCs or T cells enriched from blood (not recorded which). Here the CDR3 DNA reads TGTGCCAGCAGTGACTTGGCGGGGGCAGATACGCAGTATTTT. Amino acid sequence: CASSDLAGADTQYF.